This is a list of T cell receptor beta chains from one sample in a study of cytomegalovirus exposure and HLA in healthy donors. Clones were sequenced by immunoSEQ multiplex PCR, and TCRdb holds only the in-frame ones, with some missing. The table lists 250,000 to 350,000 clones, roughly 80% of them singletons, with approximately 0.3% in the top ten. Sequenced input: PBMCs. The receptors were sampled from a girl aged 2 to 10 in good health and CMV-seronegative. Both conserved end residues are part of each CDR3. A D gene is named only where the DNA matches it firmly. Clone size is given for some rows only: seen once, a few or many times, or a class if the clone is expanded.

d_call	j_call	clone_size	v_call	cdr3_nt	cdr3_aa
-	TRBJ1-5	-	TRBV7-2	TGTGCCAGCAGCTTAGAGGTGGCGGGCCGTCAGCCCCAGCATTTT	CASSLEVAGRQPQHF
-	TRBJ2-3	-	TRBV18	TGTGCCAGCTCACCATCATTCGGGACAAGTCAACAACTCGATACGCAGTATTTT	CASSPSFGTSQQLDTQYF
TRBD2	TRBJ2-7	few	TRBV12-5	TGTGCTAGTGGAGGGGGGGCACTAGCGGTAGGATACGAGCAGTACTTC	CASGGGALAVGYEQYF
-	TRBJ1-4	once	TRBV7-9	TGTGCCAGCATCCGTGACAGGTTAACTAATGAAAAACTGTTTTTT	CASIRDRLTNEKLFF
-	TRBJ1-2	-	TRBV28	TGTGCCAGCAGACCGGACACGACCAGCGGCTACACCTTC	CASRPDTTSGYTF
-	TRBJ2-3	-	TRBV4-1	TGCGCCAGCAGCCAAGATCGCCTACCGTGGTGGCAGCCCAGGGATACGCAGTATTTT	CASSQDRLPWWQPRDTQYF
-	TRBJ1-6	-	TRBV7-6	TGTGCCAGCAGCCAAGGAGGGGACGGCTATAATTCACCCCTCCACTTT	CASSQGGDGYNSPLHF
TRBD1	TRBJ1-4	-	TRBV5-4	TGTGCCAGCAGCTCGCCGGGACAGCTTAATGAAAAACTGTTTTTT	CASSSPGQLNEKLFF
TRBD1	TRBJ1-6	few	TRBV30	TGTGCCTGGAGTGTAAGGTCAGGGGGCAGTTCACCCCTCCACTTT	CAWSVRSGGSSPLHF
-	TRBJ2-4	-	TRBV19	TGTGCTAGTAAACGGGATCTAGCCAAAAACATTCAGTACTTC	CASKRDLAKNIQYF
-	TRBJ1-1	-	TRBV2	TGTGCCAGCAGGCCGACAACGAACACTGAAGCTTTCTTT	CASRPTTNTEAFF
TRBD1	TRBJ1-5	-	TRBV28	TGTGCCAGCGGCGGGACAGACTATAGCAATCAGCCCCAGCATTTT	CASGGTDYSNQPQHF
TRBD2	TRBJ2-2	-	TRBV10-3	TGTGCCGCCCTAACTAGCGGGAGGGCCGGCGGGGAGCTGTTTTTT	CAALTSGRAGGELFF
TRBD2	TRBJ2-3	-	TRBV5-4	TGTGCCAGCAGCTTGCTTGGGGGCGGGGGGTACACAGATACGCAGTATTTT	CASSLLGGGGYTDTQYF
-	TRBJ2-7	-	TRBV15	TGTGCCACCAGCAGAGACGGAGGGCGGACATCGTTATACTACGAGCAGTACTTC	CATSRDGGRTSLYYEQYF
-	TRBJ1-3	few	TRBV25-1	TGTGCCAGCAGTGACGCGGGGTCTGGAAACACCATATATTTT	CASSDAGSGNTIYF
TRBD1	TRBJ2-2	-	TRBV11-2	TGTGCCAGCAGCTTAATAGAACAGGGGCGGCAGGCCGGGGAGCTGTTTTTT	CASSLIEQGRQAGELFF
-	TRBJ1-1	-	TRBV10-2	TGCGCCAGCAGTGAGTCTCAGACAGTAATGAACACTGAAGCTTTCTTT	CASSESQTVMNTEAFF
TRBD1	TRBJ2-3	-	TRBV5-1	TGCGCCAGCAGCTTTAAGTACGAGGACAGGGGGCGATTTGGTACGCAGTATTTT	CASSFKYEDRGRFGTQYF
-	TRBJ1-2	-	TRBV28	TGTGCCAGCAGTTCCCCCAATGGCTACACCTTC	CASSSPNGYTF